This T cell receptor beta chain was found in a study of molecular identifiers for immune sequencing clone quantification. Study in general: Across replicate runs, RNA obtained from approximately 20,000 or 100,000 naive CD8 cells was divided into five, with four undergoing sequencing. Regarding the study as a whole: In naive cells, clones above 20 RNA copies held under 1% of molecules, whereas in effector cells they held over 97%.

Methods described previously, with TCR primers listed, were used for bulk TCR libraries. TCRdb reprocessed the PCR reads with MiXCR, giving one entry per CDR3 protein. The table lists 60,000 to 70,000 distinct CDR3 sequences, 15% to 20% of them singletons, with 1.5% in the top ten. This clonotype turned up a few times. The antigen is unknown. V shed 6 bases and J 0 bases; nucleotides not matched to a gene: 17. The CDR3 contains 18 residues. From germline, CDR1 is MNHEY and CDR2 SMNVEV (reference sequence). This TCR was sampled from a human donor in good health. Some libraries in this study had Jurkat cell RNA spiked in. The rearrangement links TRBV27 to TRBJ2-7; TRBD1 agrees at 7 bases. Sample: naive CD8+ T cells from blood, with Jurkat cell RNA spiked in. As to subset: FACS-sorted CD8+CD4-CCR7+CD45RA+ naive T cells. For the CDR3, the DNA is TGTGCCAGCAGACAGACAGGGACCCCGGAACCGAGCTCCTACGAGCAGTACTTC. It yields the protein CASRQTGTPEPSSYEQYF.